A single T cell receptor beta chain is shown here with its context. Its cognate antigen is unknown. These data come from a study of cytomegalovirus exposure and HLA in healthy donors. Study-wide results and caveats: For most TCR beta V segments, an earlier analysis put the productive rate at about 90% or about 30% of the time. Most of the CMV-associated TCR beta chains (in a later analysis) appeared to be HLA-restricted.

This CDR3 comprises 13 residues. Germline CDR1 is SEHNR and CDR2 is FQNEAQ (reference sequence). The PCR made use of 60 Vbeta and 13 Jbeta primers. Sequenced by immunoSEQ multiplex PCR; TCRdb stores in-frame clones only, minus some. The sample holds 100,000 to 150,000 clones, about 73% seen once. Though nominally healthy at sampling, donors likely had unrecorded immune exposures. This receptor was taken from a human donor in good health. Specimen: PBMCs. The chain links TRBV7-9 to TRBJ2-5; the D gene is possibly TRBD1 (6 bases). The end of the DNA is better explained by TRBJ2-7, so the J call may be wrong. The CDR3 nucleotides are TGTGCCAGCAGCCGAGTCCAGGGGTACGAGCAGTACTTC. Translated, it gives CASSRVQGYEQYF.